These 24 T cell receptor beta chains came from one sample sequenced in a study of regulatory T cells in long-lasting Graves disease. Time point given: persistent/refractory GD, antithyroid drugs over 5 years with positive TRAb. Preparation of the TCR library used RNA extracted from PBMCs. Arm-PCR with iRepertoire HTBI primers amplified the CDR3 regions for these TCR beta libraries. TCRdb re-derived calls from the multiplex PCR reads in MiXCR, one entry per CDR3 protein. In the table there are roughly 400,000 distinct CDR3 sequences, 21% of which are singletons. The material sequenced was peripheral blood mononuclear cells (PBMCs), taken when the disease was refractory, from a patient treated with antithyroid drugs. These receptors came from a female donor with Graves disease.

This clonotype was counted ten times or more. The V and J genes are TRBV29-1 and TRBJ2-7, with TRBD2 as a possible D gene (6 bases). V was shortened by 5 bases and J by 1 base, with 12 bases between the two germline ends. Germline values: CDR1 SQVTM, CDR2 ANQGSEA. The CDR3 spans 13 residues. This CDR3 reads CSVSGGRSYEQYF. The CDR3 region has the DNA TGCAGCGTTTCTGGTGGGAGGTCCTACGAGCAGTACTTC.

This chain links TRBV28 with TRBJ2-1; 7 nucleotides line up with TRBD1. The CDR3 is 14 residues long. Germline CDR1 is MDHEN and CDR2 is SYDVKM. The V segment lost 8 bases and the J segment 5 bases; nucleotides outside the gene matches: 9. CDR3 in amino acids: CASGSPGQNNEQFF. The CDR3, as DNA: TGTGCCAGCGGATCCCCGGGACAGAACAATGAGCAGTTCTTC.

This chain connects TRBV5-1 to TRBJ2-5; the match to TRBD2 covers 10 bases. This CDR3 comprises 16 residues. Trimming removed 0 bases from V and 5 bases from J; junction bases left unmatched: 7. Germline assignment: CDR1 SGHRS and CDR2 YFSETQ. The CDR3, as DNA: TGCGCCAGCAGCTTGGGGTCTAGCGGGAGTATTGAGACCCAGTACTTC. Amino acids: CASSLGSSGSIETQYF.

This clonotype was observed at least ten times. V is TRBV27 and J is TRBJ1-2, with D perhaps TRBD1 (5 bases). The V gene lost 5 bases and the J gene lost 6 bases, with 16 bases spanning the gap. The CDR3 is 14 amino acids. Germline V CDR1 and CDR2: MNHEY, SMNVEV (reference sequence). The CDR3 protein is CASSPTGGSDGYTF. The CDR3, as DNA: TGTGCCAGCAGTCCCACGGGGGGGTCGGATGGCTACACCTTC.

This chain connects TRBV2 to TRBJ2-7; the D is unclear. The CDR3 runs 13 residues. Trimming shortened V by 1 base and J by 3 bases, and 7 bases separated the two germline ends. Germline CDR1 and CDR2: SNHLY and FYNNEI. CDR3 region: CASSEGPGYEQYF. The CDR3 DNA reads TGTGCCAGCAGTGAAGGGCCCGGCTACGAGCAGTACTTC.

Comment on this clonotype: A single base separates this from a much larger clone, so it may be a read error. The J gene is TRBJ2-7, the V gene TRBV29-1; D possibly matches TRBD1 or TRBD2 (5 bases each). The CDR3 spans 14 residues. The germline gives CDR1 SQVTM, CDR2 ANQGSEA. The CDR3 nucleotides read TGCAGCGTCGGGACCTTCACATCCTCCTACGAGCGGTACTTC. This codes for CSVGTFTSSYERYF.

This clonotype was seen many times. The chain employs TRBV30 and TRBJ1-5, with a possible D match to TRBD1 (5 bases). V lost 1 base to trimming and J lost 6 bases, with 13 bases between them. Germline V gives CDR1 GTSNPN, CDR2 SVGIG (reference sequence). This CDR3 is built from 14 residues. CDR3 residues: CAWSGRGGVQPQHF. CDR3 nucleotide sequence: TGTGCCTGGAGTGGCCGCGGGGGGGTTCAGCCCCAGCATTTT.

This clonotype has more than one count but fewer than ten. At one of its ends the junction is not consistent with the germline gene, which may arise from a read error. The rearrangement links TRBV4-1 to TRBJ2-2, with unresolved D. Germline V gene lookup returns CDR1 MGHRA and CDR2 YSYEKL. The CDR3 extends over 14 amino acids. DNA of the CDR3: TGTGCCAGCAGCCAAGAATTAGGGACCGGGGAGCTGTTTTTT. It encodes CASSQELGTGELFF.

The CDR3: CAWRTGWNTEAFF. The CDR3 DNA reads TGTGCCTGGAGAACAGGTTGGAACACTGAAGCTTTCTTT. The chain employs TRBV30 and TRBJ1-1, with D possibly being TRBD1 (5 bases). V lost 3 bases and J 1 base, leaving 9 bases between the germline ends. Germline V gene data show CDR1 as GTSNPN and CDR2 as SVGIG (reference sequence). The CDR3 has 13 amino acids.

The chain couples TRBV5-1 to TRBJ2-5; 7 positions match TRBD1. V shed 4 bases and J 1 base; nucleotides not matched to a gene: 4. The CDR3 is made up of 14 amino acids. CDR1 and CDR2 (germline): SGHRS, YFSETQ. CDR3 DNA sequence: TGCGCCAGCAGCCAGGGGACAGTCCAAGAGACCCAGTACTTC. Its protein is CASSQGTVQETQYF.

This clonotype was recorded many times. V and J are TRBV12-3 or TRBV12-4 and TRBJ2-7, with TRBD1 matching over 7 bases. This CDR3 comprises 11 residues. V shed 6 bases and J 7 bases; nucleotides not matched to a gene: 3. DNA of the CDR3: TGTGCCAGCAGGTCAGGGGGTGAGCAGTACTTC. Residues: CASRSGGEQYF.

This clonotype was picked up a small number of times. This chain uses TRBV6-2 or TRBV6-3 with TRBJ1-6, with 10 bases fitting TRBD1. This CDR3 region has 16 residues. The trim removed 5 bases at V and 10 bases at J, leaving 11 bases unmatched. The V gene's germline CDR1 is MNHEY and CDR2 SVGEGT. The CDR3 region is CASSKTPGTGVSPLHF. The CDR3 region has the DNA TGTGCCAGCAGTAAGACCCCCGGGACAGGGGTGTCACCCCTCCACTTT.

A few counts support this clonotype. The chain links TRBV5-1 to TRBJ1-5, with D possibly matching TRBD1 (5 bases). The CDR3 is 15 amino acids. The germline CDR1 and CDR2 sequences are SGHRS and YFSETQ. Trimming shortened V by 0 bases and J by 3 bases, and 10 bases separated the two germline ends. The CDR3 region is CASSLDGGYNQPQHF. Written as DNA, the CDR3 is TGCGCCAGCAGCTTGGACGGGGGGTACAATCAGCCCCAGCATTTT.

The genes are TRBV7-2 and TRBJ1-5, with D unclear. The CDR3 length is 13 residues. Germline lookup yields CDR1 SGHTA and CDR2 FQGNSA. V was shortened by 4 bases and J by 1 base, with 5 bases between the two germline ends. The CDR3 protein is CASSSMSNQPQHF. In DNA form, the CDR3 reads TGTGCCAGCAGCTCGATGAGCAATCAGCCCCAGCATTTT.

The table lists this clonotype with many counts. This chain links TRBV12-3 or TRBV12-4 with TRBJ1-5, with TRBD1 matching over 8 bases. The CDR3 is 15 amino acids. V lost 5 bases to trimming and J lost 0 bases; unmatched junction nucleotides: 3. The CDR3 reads CASSEQGVSNQPQHF. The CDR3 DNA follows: TGTGCCAGCAGTGAACAGGGGGTTAGCAATCAGCCCCAGCATTTT.

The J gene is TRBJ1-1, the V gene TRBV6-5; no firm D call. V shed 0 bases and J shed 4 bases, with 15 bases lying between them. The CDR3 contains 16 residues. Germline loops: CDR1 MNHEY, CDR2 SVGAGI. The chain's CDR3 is CASSYSYGPRATEAFF. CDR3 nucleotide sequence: TGTGCCAGCAGTTACTCTTACGGGCCTAGGGCCACTGAAGCTTTCTTT.

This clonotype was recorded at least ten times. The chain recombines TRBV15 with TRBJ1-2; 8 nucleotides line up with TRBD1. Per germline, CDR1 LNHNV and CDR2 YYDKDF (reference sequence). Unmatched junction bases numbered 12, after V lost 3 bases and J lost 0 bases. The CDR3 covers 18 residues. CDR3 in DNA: TGTGCCACCAGCAGGGCCCACGGGACAGGCACTTCTAACTATGGCTACACCTTC. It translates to CATSRAHGTGTSNYGYTF.

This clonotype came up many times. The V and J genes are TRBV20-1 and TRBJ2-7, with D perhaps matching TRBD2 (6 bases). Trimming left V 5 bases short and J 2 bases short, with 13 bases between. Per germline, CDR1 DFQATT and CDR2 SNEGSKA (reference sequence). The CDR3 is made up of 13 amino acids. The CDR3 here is CSAPGVGTYEQYF. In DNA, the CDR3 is TGCAGTGCTCCGGGGGTAGGAACCTACGAGCAGTACTTC.

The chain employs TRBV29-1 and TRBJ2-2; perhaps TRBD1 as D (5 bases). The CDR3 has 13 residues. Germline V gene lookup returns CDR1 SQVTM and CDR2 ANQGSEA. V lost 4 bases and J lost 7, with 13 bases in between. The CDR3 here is CSVARGGGGELFF. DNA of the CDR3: TGCAGCGTTGCTAGGGGTGGCGGCGGGGAGCTGTTTTTT.

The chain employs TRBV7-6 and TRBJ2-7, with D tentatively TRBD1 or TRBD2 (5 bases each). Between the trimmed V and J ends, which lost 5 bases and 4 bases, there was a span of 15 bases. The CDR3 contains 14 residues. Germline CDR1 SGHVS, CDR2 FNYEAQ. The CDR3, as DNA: TGTGCCAGCAGCCCGGGACCCGCTGGATACGAGCAGTACTTC. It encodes CASSPGPAGYEQYF. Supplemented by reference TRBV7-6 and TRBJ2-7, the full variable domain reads GAGVSQSPRYKVTKRGQDVALRCDPISGHVSLYWYRQALGQGPEFLTYFNYEAQQDKSGLPNDRFSAERPEGSISTLTIQRTEQRDSAMYRCASSPGPAGYEQYFGPGTRLTVT.

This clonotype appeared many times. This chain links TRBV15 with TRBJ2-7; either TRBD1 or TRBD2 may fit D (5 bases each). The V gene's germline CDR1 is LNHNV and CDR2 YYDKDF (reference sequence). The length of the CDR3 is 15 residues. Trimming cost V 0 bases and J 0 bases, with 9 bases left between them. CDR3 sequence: CATSRDLGDSYEQYF. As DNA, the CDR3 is TGTGCCACCAGCAGAGATTTGGGGGACTCCTACGAGCAGTACTTC.

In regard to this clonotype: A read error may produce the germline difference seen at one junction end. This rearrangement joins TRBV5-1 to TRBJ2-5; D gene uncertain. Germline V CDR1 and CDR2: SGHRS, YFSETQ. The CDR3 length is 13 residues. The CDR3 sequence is CASSFKGRETQYF. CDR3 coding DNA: TGTGCCAGCAGCTTTAAAGGGCGGGAGACCCAGTACTTC.

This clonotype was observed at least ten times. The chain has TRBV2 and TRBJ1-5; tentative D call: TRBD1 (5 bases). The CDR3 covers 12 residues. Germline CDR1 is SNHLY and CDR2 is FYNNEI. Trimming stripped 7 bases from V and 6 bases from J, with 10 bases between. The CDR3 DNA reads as TGTGCCAGCAAACCAGGGTCTCAGCCCCAGCATTTT. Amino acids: CASKPGSQPQHF.

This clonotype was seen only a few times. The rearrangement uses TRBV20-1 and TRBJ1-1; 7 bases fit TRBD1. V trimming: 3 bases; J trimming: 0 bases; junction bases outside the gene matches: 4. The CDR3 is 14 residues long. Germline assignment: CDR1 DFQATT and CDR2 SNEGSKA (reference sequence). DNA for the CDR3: TGCAGTGCTAGCCGGGGACAGATGAACACTGAAGCTTTCTTT. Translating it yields CSASRGQMNTEAFF.